The 24 T cell receptor beta chains given below trace back to one sample, sequenced in a study of vaccination and CD4 T cells after COVID-19. Sequencing of the DNA from cultured CD4+ T cells was carried out with the Oncomine TCR Beta short-read assay. TCRdb re-derived calls from the PCR reads in MiXCR, one entry per CDR3 protein. The sample records several thousand distinct CDR3 sequences, 70% being singletons. The treatment here: approximately 9-day PBMC culture with coronavirus spike peptide pools or control peptides (ViraFEST assay). The antigens for these receptors are not known. The sequencing input was CD4+ T cells from blood, cultured in vitro. These receptors were taken from a human donor who had recovered from COVID-19.

The chain couples TRBV19 to TRBJ1-2; possible D gene TRBD1, 5 bases. The CDR3 sequence is 15 residues long. V shed 1 base and J shed 3 bases, with 12 bases lying between them. Germline V gene data show CDR1 as LNHDA and CDR2 as SQIVND (reference sequence). CDR3 nucleotide sequence: TGTGCCAGTAGTATAGTTTGGGGGGGACACTATGGCTACACCTTC. Protein: CASSIVWGGHYGYTF. Looking up the rest from reference TRBV19 and TRBJ1-2 gives the full variable domain: DGGITQSPKYLFRKEGQNVTLSCEQNLNHDAMYWYRQDPGQGLRLIYYSQIVNDFQKGDIAEGYSVSREKKESFPLTVTSAQKNPTAFYLCASSIVWGGHYGYTFGSGTRLTVV.

For the CDR3, the DNA is TGTGCCGTAGCAGCGGGGGGGCCGACAGATACGCAGTATTTT. Protein sequence: CAVAAGGPTDTQYF. The genes are TRBV19 and TRBJ2-3; 10 nucleotides align to TRBD2. Germline assignment: CDR1 LNHDA and CDR2 SQIVND (reference sequence). The CDR3 extends over 14 amino acids. With V trimmed by 11 bases and J by 3 bases, 8 bases remained unmatched.

The J gene is TRBJ2-7, the V gene TRBV5-4, with 10 bases aligning to TRBD2. Germline V gives CDR1 SGHNT, CDR2 YYREEE (reference sequence). Losses at the gene ends were 4 bases for V and 7 bases for J; bases not matched to a gene: 8. The CDR3 is made up of 14 amino acids. The CDR3 loop is CASSLGLAPREQYF. The CDR3 DNA reads TGTGCCAGCAGCCTGGGACTAGCGCCGCGGGAGCAGTACTTC.

The sample holds one count of this clonotype. The rearrangement uses TRBV12-3 or TRBV12-4 and TRBJ2-1; TRBD2 agrees at 8 bases. The CDR3 is made up of 16 amino acids. With V trimmed by 6 bases and J by 1 base, 8 bases remained unmatched. Here the CDR3 DNA reads TGTGCCAGCAGATCCGGGGGGGGTGTTTCCTACAATGAGCAGTTCTTC. Its translation is CASRSGGGVSYNEQFF.

The chain employs TRBV14 and TRBJ1-2; D unresolved. The ends were cut back, 5 bases at V and 3 bases at J, with 7 bases in the middle. This CDR3 has 12 amino acids. The germline V gene encodes CDR1 SGHDN and CDR2 FVKESK. The CDR3 spells CASSRSYYGYTF. The DNA of the CDR3 is TGTGCCAGCAGCAGGAGTTACTATGGCTACACCTTC.

The chain joins TRBV2 to TRBJ1-2; D remains unclear. From germline, CDR1 is SNHLY and CDR2 FYNNEI. The length of the CDR3 is 14 residues. Trimming removed 8 bases from V and 4 bases from J, with 17 bases in between. Written as DNA, the CDR3 is TGTGCCAGCCTATACGACCTATCGAGCTATGGCTACACCTTC. As protein: CASLYDLSSYGYTF.

The genes are TRBV25-1 and TRBJ2-7; D is undetermined. Germline V gene lookup returns CDR1 MGHDK and CDR2 SYGVNS. V was trimmed by 4 bases and J by 2 bases, leaving 12 bases between them. The CDR3 consists of 14 residues. The CDR3 sequence is CASSVGPNTYEQYF. As DNA, the CDR3 is TGTGCCAGCAGTGTAGGACCCAATACCTACGAGCAGTACTTC.

The chain couples TRBV7-2 to TRBJ1-5; a possible D gene is TRBD1 (6 bases). Deletions cut 5 bases from V and 7 bases from J, with 15 bases between. The germline V gene encodes CDR1 SGHTA and CDR2 FQGNSA. The CDR3 contains 14 residues. CDR3 sequence: CASSPRGGSQPQHF. CDR3 nucleotide sequence: TGTGCCAGCAGCCCCCGAGGGGGGAGCCAGCCCCAGCATTTT.

The J gene is TRBJ2-1, the V gene TRBV6-1; perhaps TRBD1 as D (6 bases). Trimming left V 8 bases short and J 9 bases short, with 23 bases between. The CDR3 is 15 amino acids. CDR1 and CDR2 from the germline V gene are MNHNS and SASEGT. The chain's CDR3 is CASAWALKGVTEQFF. CDR3 nucleotides: TGTGCCAGCGCGTGGGCGTTGAAGGGGGTTACTGAGCAGTTCTTC.

The chain joins TRBV2 to TRBJ2-3; 12 nucleotides match TRBD2. CDR1 and CDR2 (germline): SNHLY, FYNNEI. With 6 bases clipped from V and 0 bases from J, the junction kept 1 base outside the gene matches. The CDR3 totals 15 residues. The DNA for the CDR3 is TGTGCCAGCAGGGGGACTAGCGGGAGCACAGATACGCAGTATTTT. Amino acids: CASRGTSGSTDTQYF.

The V gene is TRBV20-1, the J gene TRBJ2-3, with TRBD1 identical over 10 bases. Germline CDR1 DFQATT, CDR2 SNEGSKA (reference sequence). The CDR3 spans 15 residues. V shed 7 bases, J shed 5 bases, and the junction held 12 bases outside the gene matches. CDR3 sequence reads: CSVRWGQGMRDTQYF. The CDR3 coding sequence is TGCAGTGTTAGGTGGGGACAGGGGATGAGAGATACGCAGTATTTT.

The rearrangement joins TRBV6-1 to TRBJ2-4; no reliable D call. Trimming removed 4 bases at V and 7 bases at J, with 5 bases between. The CDR3 length is 11 residues. Looked up from germline, CDR1 is MNHNS and CDR2 is SASEGT. The CDR3 region has the DNA TGTGCCAGCAGTGGGTACAACATTCAGTACTTC. This encodes CASSGYNIQYF.

CDR3 in amino acids: CASSSQPGQGSPLHF. CDR3 in DNA: TGTGCCAGCAGCTCGCAACCGGGACAGGGTTCACCCCTCCACTTT. The J gene is TRBJ1-6, the V gene TRBV7-8, with 9 bases matching TRBD1. The CDR3 has 15 residues. CDR1 is SGHVS and CDR2 is FQNEAQ in the germline V gene. Unmatched junction bases numbered 7, after V lost 4 bases and J lost 9 bases.

This chain links TRBV20-1 with TRBJ2-3; D is perhaps TRBD2 (5 bases). CDR1 is DFQATT, CDR2 SNEGSKA, per germline (reference sequence). V lost 3 bases to trimming and J lost 4 bases, with 5 bases between them. CDR3 length: 11 amino acids. The CDR3 DNA follows: TGCAGTGCTAGGCGGGCAGATACGCAGTATTTT. Its protein product is CSARRADTQYF.

A single count supports this clonotype. The genes are TRBV5-4 and TRBJ2-1; 8 positions agree with TRBD2. The junction had 10 bases not matched to a gene; V was cut back by 9 bases and J by 5 bases. Germline CDR1 and CDR2: SGHNT and YYREEE (reference sequence). This CDR3 has 14 residues. CDR3 sequence (DNA): TGTGCCACCGGGGGGGGGGCCCTCAACAATGAGCAGTTCTTC. Translation: CATGGGALNNEQFF.

The V and J genes are TRBV6-1 and TRBJ1-5; D gene unclear. V shed 6 bases and J shed 1 base, with 10 bases lying between them. CDR1 is MNHNS and CDR2 is SASEGT in the germline V gene. The CDR3 spans 14 residues. The CDR3 is CASREGLSNQPQHF. CDR3 bases: TGTGCCAGCAGGGAGGGTCTGAGCAATCAGCCCCAGCATTTT.

The V gene is TRBV7-2, the J gene TRBJ2-3; D might be TRBD1 (6 bases). Trimming shortened V by 5 bases and J by 0 bases, and 12 bases separated the two germline ends. The CDR3 consists of 15 residues. CDR1 and CDR2 from the germline V gene are SGHTA and FQGNSA. DNA for the CDR3: TGTGCCAGCAGCGTATACAGGGCTAGCACAGATACGCAGTATTTT. It translates to CASSVYRASTDTQYF.

The DNA for the CDR3 is TGTGCCAGCAGCTCGGGCCCGAACACTGAAGCTTTCTTT. Its translation is CASSSGPNTEAFF. The J gene is TRBJ1-1, the V gene TRBV7-3; D is unresolved. This CDR3 spans 13 amino acids. Per germline, CDR1 SGHTA and CDR2 FQGTGA. The V gene lost 4 bases and the J gene lost 1 base, with 7 bases spanning the gap.

Worth noting for this clonotype: The conserved final phenylalanine or tryptophan is absent from the CDR3, which likely points to a read error. V usage is TRBV2 and J usage is TRBJ2-5; D unclear. CDR3 length equals 13 residues. The germline V gene encodes CDR1 SNHLY and CDR2 FYNNEI. Trimming removed 1 base from V and 7 bases from J, with 10 bases in between. The CDR3 bases are TGTGCCAGCAGTGAAGGAGAGAGTGGGACCCAGTACCTC. This translates into CASSEGESGTQYL.

The gene calls are TRBV7-2 and TRBJ1-2; no firm D call. The CDR3 runs 13 residues. In germline, CDR1 is SGHTA, CDR2 FQGNSA. Trimming cost V 5 bases and J 8 bases, with 15 bases left between them. The CDR3, as DNA: TGTGCCAGCAGCGTCCGTGAGGCCGGCGGCTACACCTTC. It translates to CASSVREAGGYTF.

The chain uses TRBV20-1 and TRBJ1-2; D perhaps matches TRBD1 (6 bases). Germline CDR1 reads DFQATT; CDR2 reads SNEGSKA (reference sequence). The germline V and J ends were trimmed by 4 bases and 3 bases, with 12 bases remaining between them. The CDR3 sequence is 13 residues long. The CDR3 DNA sequence: TGCAGTGCTACCGATGCAGGGGACTATGGCTACACCTTC. This codes for CSATDAGDYGYTF.

The chain is built from TRBV23-1 and TRBJ2-5, with 9 bases fitting TRBD1. TRBV23-1 is treated as an ORF (open reading frame) with a function not yet certain. V was clipped by 8 bases and J by 5 bases; unmatched bases: 9. This CDR3 has 14 amino acids. The CDR3: CASASGQGRETQYF. For the CDR3, the DNA is TGCGCCAGCGCCTCGGGACAGGGAAGGGAGACCCAGTACTTC.

The V and J genes are TRBV3-1 and TRBJ1-1; perhaps TRBD1 as D (5 bases). The ends were cut back, 0 bases at V and 5 bases at J, with 7 bases in the middle. From germline, CDR1 is LGHDT and CDR2 YNNKEL (reference sequence). This CDR3 region has 13 residues. CDR3 loop: CASSQESGTEAFF. In nucleotides, the CDR3 is TGTGCCAGCAGCCAAGAGTCAGGGACTGAAGCTTTCTTT.

The rearrangement uses TRBV9 and TRBJ1-2, with D possibly being TRBD1 (5 bases). The CDR3 extends over 15 amino acids. CDR1 is SGDLS, CDR2 YYNGEE, per germline. V was pared by 0 bases and J by 2 bases, with 11 bases between. CDR3 loop: CASSVAGKGNYGYTF. In nucleotides, the CDR3 is TGTGCCAGCAGCGTAGCAGGGAAGGGGAACTATGGCTACACCTTC.